These T cell receptor beta chains were read from a single sample in a study of cytomegalovirus exposure and HLA in healthy donors. TCRdb's table, derived via immunoSEQ multiplex PCR, lists solely in-frame clones and lacks some. The data hold over 150,000 clones, with 77% observed a single time. Sequenced: PBMCs. The receptors were sampled from a woman in her 40s in good health and CMV-seropositive. CDR3s include the opening cysteine and the closing phenylalanine or tryptophan. Fields, in order: J gene, D gene, V gene, clone size, CDR3 protein, CDR3 DNA. A D gene is named only where the DNA matches it firmly. The listing skips clone size in some rows; elsewhere it reads once, few, many or a size class.

J: TRBJ2-2
D: -
V: TRBV7-9
size: -
CDR3: CASSLSGELFF
DNA: TGTGCCAGCAGCCTGTCCGGGGAGCTGTTTTTT

J: TRBJ1-2
D: -
V: TRBV18
size: -
CDR3: CASSPLPGQLDGYTF
DNA: TGTGCCAGCTCACCATTACCGGGACAACTCGATGGCTACACCTTC

J: TRBJ2-1
D: -
V: TRBV2
size: -
CDR3: CASSAKTEKYNEQFF
DNA: TGTGCCAGCAGTGCTAAAACGGAGAAGTACAATGAGCAGTTCTTC

J: TRBJ1-5
D: TRBD1
V: TRBV28
size: -
CDR3: CASRGQGMGNQPQHF
DNA: TGTGCCAGCAGGGGACAGGGGATGGGCAATCAGCCCCAGCATTTT

J: TRBJ2-1
D: -
V: TRBV14
size: -
CDR3: CASSQERLGPAEQFF
DNA: TGTGCCAGCAGCCAAGAAAGGCTTGGGCCCGCTGAGCAGTTCTTC

J: TRBJ1-1
D: TRBD1
V: TRBV10-3
size: -
CDR3: CAISETRQGRGTEAFF
DNA: TGTGCCATCAGTGAGACCCGACAGGGCCGGGGCACTGAAGCTTTCTTT

J: TRBJ2-1
D: TRBD2
V: TRBV7-9
size: -
CDR3: CASSPRGREGTNEQFF
DNA: TGTGCCAGCAGCCCCCGTGGGCGGGAGGGTACGAATGAGCAGTTCTTC

J: TRBJ2-3
D: -
V: TRBV11-3
size: -
CDR3: CASSSGQSQGTQYF
DNA: TGTGCCAGCAGCTCCGGACAGTCGCAGGGTACGCAGTATTTT

J: TRBJ1-2
D: TRBD1
V: TRBV11-3
size: few
CDR3: CASSHLRGGADYGYTF
DNA: TGTGCCAGCAGCCACCTTAGAGGGGGCGCAGACTATGGCTACACCTTC

J: TRBJ2-7
D: TRBD1
V: TRBV14
size: -
CDR3: CASRDRDSYEQYF
DNA: TGTGCCAGCAGGGACAGGGACTCCTACGAGCAGTACTTC

J: TRBJ2-2
D: -
V: TRBV11-3
size: -
CDR3: CASSSQGGNTGELFF
DNA: TGTGCCAGCAGCTCCCAAGGGGGTAACACCGGGGAGCTGTTTTTT

J: TRBJ2-7
D: -
V: TRBV7-2
size: once
CDR3: CASSLRRGAGYEQYF
DNA: TGTGCCAGCAGCTTAAGGCGTGGGGCCGGGTACGAGCAGTACTTC

J: TRBJ2-7
D: TRBD1
V: TRBV7-8
size: -
CDR3: CASSLQGAYEQYF
DNA: TGTGCCAGCAGCTTACAGGGGGCCTACGAGCAGTACTTC

J: TRBJ2-6
D: TRBD1
V: TRBV5-1
size: -
CDR3: CASSLSDRGASGANVLTF
DNA: TGCGCCAGCAGCTTGTCAGACAGGGGGGCTTCTGGGGCCAACGTCCTGACTTTC

J: TRBJ2-7
D: TRBD2
V: TRBV18
size: -
CDR3: CASSVTSGYEQYF
DNA: TGTGCCAGCTCGGTGACTAGCGGTTACGAGCAGTACTTC

J: TRBJ1-2
D: -
V: TRBV15
size: -
CDR3: CATSRVGEVRGYTF
DNA: TGTGCCACCAGCAGAGTAGGGGAAGTTCGGGGCTACACCTTC

J: TRBJ2-3
D: -
V: TRBV7-2
size: -
CDR3: CASSSAITDTQYF
DNA: TGTGCCAGCAGCTCCGCTATCACAGATACGCAGTATTTT

J: TRBJ2-1
D: TRBD2
V: TRBV5-4
size: -
CDR3: CASSTREGDEQFF
DNA: TGTGCCAGCAGCACCAGGGAGGGAGATGAGCAGTTCTTC

J: TRBJ2-7
D: -
V: TRBV2
size: -
CDR3: CASSRVPYEQYF
DNA: TGTGCCAGCAGTCGGGTCCCCTACGAGCAGTACTTC

J: TRBJ1-1
D: -
V: TRBV5-1
size: -
CDR3: CASSLGGNTEAFF
DNA: TGCGCCAGCAGCTTAGGGGGGAACACTGAAGCTTTCTTT

J: TRBJ1-4
D: -
V: TRBV9
size: few
CDR3: CASSAGMGNNEKLFF
DNA: TGTGCCAGCAGCGCGGGGATGGGCAATAATGAAAAACTGTTTTTT

J: TRBJ1-1
D: -
V: TRBV19
size: once
CDR3: CASSSTGGVAFF
DNA: TGTGCCAGTAGTTCAACGGGGGGAGTGGCTTTCTTT

J: TRBJ1-4
D: -
V: TRBV9
size: -
CDR3: CASSVTGSNEKLFF
DNA: TGTGCCAGCAGCGTGACTGGCAGCAATGAAAAACTGTTTTTT

J: TRBJ1-4
D: -
V: TRBV6-4
size: -
CDR3: CASRRGEKLFF
DNA: TGTGCCAGCAGGCGGGGTGAAAAACTGTTTTTT

J: TRBJ1-2
D: -
V: TRBV30
size: -
CDR3: CAWSVQIYGYTF
DNA: TGTGCCTGGAGTGTACAGATCTATGGCTACACCTTC

J: TRBJ2-3
D: TRBD2
V: TRBV4-3
size: -
CDR3: CASSQDLAGGTTDTQYF
DNA: TGCGCCAGCAGCCAAGATTTGGCGGGAGGGACGACAGATACGCAGTATTTT

J: TRBJ1-1
D: -
V: TRBV15
size: -
CDR3: CATSRPGHRMAEAFF
DNA: TGTGCCACCAGCAGACCCGGACACCGAATGGCTGAAGCTTTCTTT

J: TRBJ2-1
D: -
V: TRBV19
size: -
CDR3: CASSPLTSSYNEQFF
DNA: TGTGCCAGTAGTCCGCTGACTAGCTCCTACAATGAGCAGTTCTTC

J: TRBJ2-5
D: -
V: TRBV18
size: -
CDR3: CASTKEVETQYF
DNA: TGTGCCAGCACCAAGGAGGTGGAGACCCAGTACTTC

J: TRBJ2-1
D: TRBD2
V: TRBV7-9
size: few
CDR3: CSSSFRAGVKEGNEQFF
DNA: TGTTCCAGCAGCTTTCGAGCGGGAGTAAAGGAGGGTAATGAGCAGTTCTTC

J: TRBJ1-2
D: -
V: TRBV28
size: few
CDR3: CASKRWGYTF
DNA: TGTGCCAGCAAGCGATGGGGCTACACCTTC

J: TRBJ1-2
D: -
V: TRBV4-1
size: -
CDR3: CASSQDQERSYGYTF
DNA: TGCGCCAGCAGCCAAGATCAGGAACGCTCCTATGGCTACACCTTC

J: TRBJ1-3
D: -
V: TRBV5-1
size: -
CDR3: CASSGSSSASGNTIYF
DNA: TGCGCCAGCAGCGGCTCTTCGAGCGCCTCTGGAAACACCATATATTTT

J: TRBJ1-1
D: -
V: TRBV10-1
size: -
CDR3: CASSVADGTEAFF
DNA: TGCGCCAGCAGTGTTGCGGATGGGACTGAAGCTTTCTTT

J: TRBJ1-6
D: -
V: TRBV19
size: once
CDR3: CASRLTGQTNSPLHF
DNA: TGTGCCAGTAGGCTCACGGGACAAACTAATTCACCCCTCCACTTT

J: TRBJ2-7
D: -
V: TRBV6-5
size: few
CDR3: CASSYNQVGSYEQYF
DNA: TGTGCCAGCAGTTACAACCAGGTTGGATCCTACGAGCAGTACTTC

J: TRBJ1-1
D: TRBD1
V: TRBV11-3
size: -
CDR3: CASSTPQGGNTEAFF
DNA: TGTGCCAGCAGCACCCCACAGGGGGGGAACACTGAAGCTTTCTTT

J: TRBJ2-5
D: -
V: TRBV5-1
size: -
CDR3: CASSEVSQETQYF
DNA: TGCGCCAGCAGCGAGGTCTCCCAAGAGACCCAGTACTTC

J: TRBJ2-1
D: TRBD1
V: TRBV5-8
size: -
CDR3: CASSWGQPSYNEQFF
DNA: TGTGCCAGCAGCTGGGGACAGCCCTCCTACAATGAGCAGTTCTTC

J: TRBJ2-3
D: TRBD2
V: TRBV7-2
size: -
CDR3: CASSRLAGDSTDTQYF
DNA: TGTGCCAGCAGCCGGCTAGCGGGGGATAGCACAGATACGCAGTATTTT

J: TRBJ1-2
D: TRBD1
V: TRBV28
size: -
CDR3: CASRAGTGGSYGYTF
DNA: TGTGCCAGCAGGGCCGGGACAGGGGGTAGCTATGGCTACACCTTC

J: TRBJ1-1
D: TRBD1
V: TRBV18
size: -
CDR3: CASSRGQGETEAFF
DNA: TGTGCCAGCTCCCGAGGACAGGGGGAGACTGAAGCTTTCTTT

J: TRBJ1-1
D: TRBD1
V: TRBV10-3
size: -
CDR3: CASRQGTEAFF
DNA: TGTGCCTCAAGACAGGGCACTGAAGCTTTCTTT

J: TRBJ2-5
D: -
V: TRBV5-4
size: -
CDR3: CASSLGGLQETQYF
DNA: TGTGCCAGCAGCTTGGGGGGACTCCAAGAGACCCAGTACTTC

J: TRBJ2-7
D: -
V: TRBV6-5
size: -
CDR3: CASTDSGYEQYF
DNA: TGTGCCAGCACCGACTCGGGGTACGAGCAGTACTTC

J: TRBJ1-4
D: -
V: TRBV4-1
size: few
CDR3: CASSIGTPDEKLFF
DNA: TGCGCCAGCAGTATCGGGACTCCGGATGAAAAACTGTTTTTT

J: TRBJ2-1
D: -
V: TRBV4-3
size: -
CDR3: CASSQATGDEQFF
DNA: TGCGCCAGCAGCCAAGCTACGGGAGATGAGCAGTTCTTC

J: TRBJ2-2
D: -
V: TRBV4-3
size: -
CDR3: CASSQARADGELFF
DNA: TGCGCCAGCAGCCAAGCCAGGGCGGACGGGGAGCTGTTTTTT

J: TRBJ2-3
D: -
V: TRBV18
size: -
CDR3: CASSPLVSGTDTQYF
DNA: TGTGCCAGCTCACCTCTAGTGAGTGGCACAGATACGCAGTATTTT

J: TRBJ2-5
D: -
V: TRBV7-2
size: few
CDR3: CASSQGFPQETQYF
DNA: TGTGCCAGCAGCCAGGGGTTCCCCCAAGAGACCCAGTACTTC

J: TRBJ1-1
D: -
V: TRBV4-3
size: -
CDR3: CASSPETERNAEAFF
DNA: TGCGCCAGCAGTCCAGAGACAGAAAGGAACGCTGAAGCTTTCTTT

J: TRBJ2-2
D: TRBD2
V: TRBV5-1
size: -
CDR3: CASSLVLAGGTGELFF
DNA: TGCGCCAGCAGCTTGGTCCTAGCGGGAGGGACCGGGGAGCTGTTTTTT

J: TRBJ1-2
D: -
V: TRBV5-1
size: -
CDR3: CASSPVPANYGYTF
DNA: TGCGCCAGCAGCCCCGTCCCAGCTAACTATGGCTACACCTTC

J: TRBJ2-7
D: -
V: TRBV6-6
size: -
CDR3: CASSLNQGVLGEQYF
DNA: TGTGCCAGCAGTTTAAACCAAGGGGTTTTGGGAGAGCAGTACTTC

J: TRBJ2-3
D: TRBD1
V: TRBV19
size: -
CDR3: CASRPGQGAADTQYF
DNA: TGTGCCAGTAGACCGGGACAGGGGGCTGCAGATACGCAGTATTTT

J: TRBJ2-7
D: TRBD1
V: TRBV27
size: few
CDR3: CASGPTGSYEQYF
DNA: TGTGCCAGCGGACCGACAGGGTCCTACGAGCAGTACTTC

J: TRBJ1-2
D: -
V: TRBV7-9
size: -
CDR3: CASSRSGGDGYTF
DNA: TGTGCCAGCAGCCGTAGTGGGGGCGATGGCTACACCTTC